A selection of T cell receptor beta chains follows, all from one sample in a study. Some clones are missing from TCRdb's copy, which holds only in-frame ones; the method was immunoSEQ multiplex PCR. Of 45,000 to 60,000 clones detected, over 90% appear once; the ten largest clones hold around 10%. Sequenced material: PBMCs. The receptors stem from a man aged 40-50 years with rheumatoid arthritis. CDR3s include the opening cysteine and the closing phenylalanine or tryptophan. Each record gives: J gene, clone size, V gene, D gene, CDR3 protein, CDR3 DNA. D genes are given only for firm matches. Not every row has a clone size; where given, it reads once, few, many or a size class.

J: TRBJ2-3
size: NA
V: TRBV4-2
D: TRBD2
CDR3: CASSHITSGNLYTQYF
DNA: TGTGCCAGCAGCCATATAACTAGCGGAAACCTATATACGCAGTATTTT

J: TRBJ2-7
size: once
V: TRBV6-5
D: NA
CDR3: CASRDTPYEQYF
DNA: TGTGCCAGCCGGGACACCCCCTACGAGCAGTACTTC

J: TRBJ1-5
size: NA
V: TRBV2
D: NA
CDR3: CASSEEQGNQPQHF
DNA: TGTGCCAGCAGTGAAGAACAGGGCAATCAGCCCCAGCATTTT

J: TRBJ2-5
size: NA
V: TRBV7-8
D: NA
CDR3: CASSRDTPRTETQYF
DNA: TGTGCCAGCAGCCGAGACACCCCGAGGACGGAGACCCAGTACTTC

J: TRBJ1-3
size: NA
V: TRBV3-1/TRBV3-2
D: NA
CDR3: CASSQVSGNTIYF
DNA: TGTGCCAGCAGCCAGGTCTCTGGAAACACCATATATTTT

J: TRBJ2-7
size: NA
V: TRBV18
D: TRBD2
CDR3: CASSPGLAFYEQYF
DNA: TGTGCCAGCTCACCGGGACTAGCGTTCTACGAGCAGTACTTC

J: TRBJ2-1
size: NA
V: TRBV5-4
D: TRBD1
CDR3: CASNIQGVPLIF
DNA: TGTGCCAGCAACATACAGGGGGTGCCCCTTATCTTC

J: TRBJ1-2
size: NA
V: TRBV6-1
D: NA
CDR3: CASSEEDTLASLSDYTF
DNA: TGTGCCAGCAGTGAAGAGGACACCCTGGCGTCTTTATCGGACTACACCTTC

J: TRBJ2-7
size: NA
V: TRBV28
D: NA
CDR3: CASSFGLEQYF
DNA: TGTGCCAGCAGTTTTGGCCTAGAGCAGTACTTC

J: TRBJ1-2
size: NA
V: TRBV5-6
D: NA
CDR3: CASSLLGGKYYGYTF
DNA: TGTGCCAGCAGCTTGCTGGGGGGAAAATACTATGGCTACACCTTC

J: TRBJ1-2
size: NA
V: TRBV5-6
D: NA
CDR3: CASSPGAGLGDYTF
DNA: TGTGCCAGCAGCCCGGGGGCCGGCCTAGGAGACTACACCTTC

J: TRBJ2-6
size: NA
V: TRBV6-2/TRBV6-3
D: NA
CDR3: CASSWAGGGANVLTF
DNA: TGTGCCAGCAGCTGGGCGGGCGGTGGGGCCAACGTCCTGACTTTC

J: TRBJ1-4
size: once
V: TRBV4-2
D: NA
CDR3: CASSQGSPNEKLFF
DNA: TGTGCCAGCAGCCAGGGCAGCCCGAATGAAAAACTGTTTTTT

J: TRBJ2-3
size: NA
V: TRBV6-2/TRBV6-3
D: TRBD2
CDR3: CASSNPLAGGADTQYF
DNA: TGTGCCAGCAGTAACCCACTAGCGGGAGGGGCAGATACGCAGTATTTT